This T cell receptor beta chain derives from a study of cytomegalovirus exposure and HLA in healthy donors. This CDR3 comprises 16 residues. CDR1 and CDR2 from the germline V gene are SEHNR and FQNEAQ (reference sequence). V was pared by 2 bases and J by 0 bases, with 1 base of the junction left unmatched. Study-wide results and caveats: CMV serostatus was the only recorded immune exposure for donors. Analyses of presence/absence relied on an assumption of roughly uniform sequencing depth across donors. Later analysis identified a missense DCLRE1C variant that was linked to TCR beta V- and J-gene trimming.

Turning to this clone: Antigen unknown.

PCR was performed using 60 Vbeta and 13 Jbeta primers. Produced via immunoSEQ multiplex PCR; TCRdb's table is partial and in-frame only. The sample includes around 190,000 clones, 70% to 85% of them seen just once. This receptor was obtained from a woman under 40 in good health and CMV-seropositive. The source material was PBMCs. The V gene is TRBV7-9, the J gene TRBJ1-4, with TRBD1 matching over 9 bases. The CDR3 bases are TGTGCCAGCAGCTTAAGGACAGGGGCAACTAATGAAAAACTGTTTTTT. It translates to CASSLRTGATNEKLFF.